A single sample is the source of the 28 T cell receptor beta chains below, sequenced in a study of T cell responses to AZD1222 COVID-19 vaccine. Clones were sequenced by immunoSEQ multiplex PCR, and TCRdb holds only the in-frame ones, with some missing. The profile shows more than 110,000 clones, 70% to 90% of them singletons. Sample: peripheral blood, taken on day 0 of AZD1222 vaccination. All receptors derive from an adult in good health.

The chain links TRBV15 to TRBJ2-7; weak D call: TRBD1 (6 bases). Trimming cost V 5 bases and J 3 bases, with 14 bases left between them. This CDR3 comprises 14 residues. Germline V gene sequence: CDR1 LNHNV, CDR2 YYDKDF (reference sequence). CDR3 sequence reads: CATSAQGTIYEQYF. The CDR3 DNA is TGTGCCACCAGCGCACAGGGTACAATCTACGAGCAGTACTTC.

The chain employs TRBV2 and TRBJ1-1; 8 bases align to TRBD1. Per the germline V gene, CDR1 is SNHLY and CDR2 is FYNNEI. There are 13 residues in the CDR3. V lost 10 bases and J lost 1; bases outside the gene matches: 5. CDR3 nucleotide sequence: TGTGCCACCACGGACAGGGAGAACACTGAAGCTTTCTTT. Translation gives CATTDRENTEAFF.

This clone appeared a few times. The V call is TRBV29-1, the J call TRBJ2-7; D is possibly TRBD1 (5 bases). V was trimmed by 1 base and J by 2 bases, leaving 9 bases between them. The CDR3 is made up of 13 amino acids. CDR1 and CDR2 (germline): SQVTM, ANQGSEA. The CDR3 nucleotides read TGCAGCGTTGAAGCCGACAGTCCCTACGAGCAGTACTTC. Protein product: CSVEADSPYEQYF.

J is TRBJ2-1 and V is TRBV7-2; 7 bases line up with TRBD2. Germline CDR1 reads SGHTA; CDR2 reads FQGNSA. The CDR3 is made up of 14 amino acids. The junction had 6 bases not matched to a gene; V was cut back by 3 bases and J by 7 bases. CDR3 DNA sequence: TGTGCCAGCAGCTTCGGCGGGAGAACGAATGAGCAGTTCTTC. This gives the protein CASSFGGRTNEQFF.

This chain joins TRBV28 and TRBJ1-1, with no clear D. Germline-derived CDR1 and CDR2 are MDHEN and SYDVKM. The V end lost 6 bases, the J end lost 7 bases, and 12 bases lay between the germline ends. The CDR3 runs to 12 residues. The CDR3 loop is CASRGQTNEAFF. In DNA, the CDR3 is TGTGCCAGCAGGGGCCAAACCAATGAAGCTTTCTTT.

J is TRBJ1-1 and V is TRBV6-5, with a weak D call TRBD1 (5 bases). Germline CDR1 reads MNHEY; CDR2 reads SVGAGI. This CDR3 is built from 14 residues. With 7 bases removed from V and 4 bases from J, the gap between germline ends came to 16 bases. The CDR3 DNA sequence: TGTGCCAGCATCCAACCAGGGCCGGGCACTGAAGCTTTCTTT. The encoded protein is CASIQPGPGTEAFF.

The J gene is TRBJ1-5, the V gene TRBV19; unclear D gene. Germline loops: CDR1 LNHDA, CDR2 SQIVND (reference sequence). V was trimmed by 6 bases and J by 3 bases, leaving 18 bases between them. This CDR3 has 16 amino acids. For the CDR3, the DNA is TGTGCCAGTAGGTACCCCTGGGGTTCTTCCAATCAGCCCCAGCATTTT. This translates into CASRYPWGSSNQPQHF.

This chain connects TRBV29-1 to TRBJ1-1; 8 bases agree with TRBD1. Germline CDR1 SQVTM, CDR2 ANQGSEA. Trimming removed 2 bases from V and 5 bases from J; junction bases left unmatched: 4. The CDR3 extends over 13 amino acids. CDR3 sequence reads: CSVENRGGTEAFF. CDR3 bases: TGCAGCGTTGAAAACAGGGGGGGAACTGAAGCTTTCTTT. The full variable domain, in which reference TRBV29-1 and TRBJ1-1 provide the parts outside the CDR3, is SAVISQKPSRDICQRGTSLTIQCQVDSQVTMMFWYRQQPGQSLTLIATANQGSEATYESGFVIDKFPISRPNLTFSTLTVSNMSPEDSSIYLCSVENRGGTEAFFGQGTRLTVV.

J is TRBJ1-1 and V is TRBV19; perhaps TRBD1 as D (5 bases). V dropped 7 bases and J dropped 5 bases, with 20 bases sitting between them. Per the germline V gene, CDR1 is LNHDA and CDR2 is SQIVND (reference sequence). This CDR3 spans 15 amino acids. In nucleotides, the CDR3 is TGTGCCAGTACCCCGTGGGACGGACCCGTAACTGAAGCTTTCTTT. As protein: CASTPWDGPVTEAFF.

V and J are TRBV29-1 and TRBJ1-2; D gene uncertain. CDR3 size: 12 residues. The germline CDR1 and CDR2 sequences are SQVTM and ANQGSEA. Deletions cut 5 bases from V and 8 bases from J, with 15 bases between. CDR3 nucleotide sequence: TGCAGCGTTAGCGGGGTGGAACGCGGCTACACCTTC. It codes for CSVSGVERGYTF.

The J gene is TRBJ1-5, the V gene TRBV29-1; 8 positions match TRBD1. V shed 6 bases, J shed 5 bases, and the junction held 6 bases outside the gene matches. This CDR3 comprises 13 residues. Germline V gives CDR1 SQVTM, CDR2 ANQGSEA. Here the CDR3 reads CSVGQGRDQPQHF. The CDR3 DNA sequence: TGCAGCGTCGGACAGGGTCGGGATCAGCCCCAGCATTTT.

The sample holds one count of this clone. The V and J genes are TRBV19 and TRBJ2-1; 15 nucleotides line up with TRBD2. V shed 8 bases and J 11 bases; nucleotides not matched to a gene: 10. The CDR3 loop spans 15 amino acids. Per germline, CDR1 LNHDA and CDR2 SQIVND (reference sequence). The CDR3 region has the DNA TGTGCCAGTGCCCCGGGACTAGCGGGAGGTTTAAAGCAGTTCTTC. This sequence encodes CASAPGLAGGLKQFF.

CDR3 sequence (DNA): TGTGCCAGCAGCTCGCCGGGGGTAGCGGGAGTTAATGAGCAGTTCTTC. It is translated as CASSSPGVAGVNEQFF. The chain links TRBV27 to TRBJ2-1, with TRBD2 matching over 9 bases. Unmatched junction bases numbered 13, after V lost 6 bases and J lost 7 bases. The CDR3 has 16 residues. Germline lookup yields CDR1 MNHEY and CDR2 SMNVEV (reference sequence).

The rearrangement links TRBV6-8 to TRBJ1-4; D is ambiguous. Germline assignment: CDR1 MNHGY and CDR2 SAAAGT. V lost 3 bases, J lost 8 bases, and 19 bases lay in between. The CDR3 runs to 16 residues. The CDR3 protein is CASSYHLGRWFEKLFF. The CDR3 DNA reads as TGTGCCAGCAGTTATCATTTGGGCAGGTGGTTCGAAAAACTGTTTTTT.

CDR3 DNA sequence: TGTGCCACGGGACAGGGGAGCACTGAAGCTTTCTTT. It is translated as CATGQGSTEAFF. The genes are TRBV10-3 and TRBJ1-1, with TRBD1 identical over 10 bases. Germline V CDR1 and CDR2: ENHRY, SYGVKD. The CDR3 is 12 amino acids. V lost 10 bases to trimming and J lost 4 bases; unmatched junction nucleotides: 3.

Here the CDR3 reads CAWGGLAGFRDEQYF. The DNA for the CDR3 is TGTGCCTGGGGGGGACTAGCGGGCTTCCGGGACGAGCAGTACTTC. J is TRBJ2-7 and V is TRBV30; 12 nucleotides agree with TRBD2. J lost 5 bases, V lost 5 bases, and 10 bases had no gene match. The CDR3 has 15 amino acids. Germline V gene sequence: CDR1 GTSNPN, CDR2 SVGIG (reference sequence).

The chain recombines TRBV2 with TRBJ1-4; no firm D call. The CDR3 spans 12 residues. Germline assignment: CDR1 SNHLY and CDR2 FYNNEI. V lost 7 bases to trimming and J lost 8 bases, with 11 bases between them. DNA of the CDR3: TGTGCCAGCAAACGGTTGGAGGAAAAACTGTTTTTT. This sequence encodes CASKRLEEKLFF.

CDR3 amino acids: CSARKGIEAFF. The DNA for the CDR3 is TGCAGTGCTAGGAAAGGGATTGAAGCTTTCTTT. The chain employs TRBV20-1 and TRBJ1-1; no definite D call. The CDR3 loop spans 11 amino acids. Per the germline V gene, CDR1 is DFQATT and CDR2 is SNEGSKA (reference sequence). Trimming shortened V by 3 bases and J by 7 bases, and 9 bases separated the two germline ends.

Only a few counts were recorded for this clone. The gene calls are TRBV9 and TRBJ2-7; D gene ambiguous. Per germline, CDR1 SGDLS and CDR2 YYNGEE. This CDR3 is built from 14 residues. V dropped 0 bases and J dropped 2 bases, with 9 bases sitting between them. CDR3 sequence reads: CASSVADGTYEQYF. The DNA of the CDR3 is TGTGCCAGCAGCGTAGCCGACGGAACCTACGAGCAGTACTTC. Using reference TRBV9 and TRBJ2-7 for the parts outside the CDR3, the full variable domain is DSGVTQTPKHLITATGQRVTLRCSPRSGDLSVYWYQQSLDQGLQFLIQYYNGEERAKGNILERFSAQQFPDLHSELNLSSLELGDSALYFCASSVADGTYEQYFGPGTRLTVT.

This sequence joins TRBV6-5 and TRBJ2-7, with D possibly TRBD1 on 5 matching bases. Germline V gene lookup returns CDR1 MNHEY and CDR2 SVGAGI. Trimming took 5 bases from V and 0 from J, leaving 8 bases between them. The CDR3 extends over 13 amino acids. Here the CDR3 DNA reads TGTGCCAGCAGTCGACAGAACTCCTACGAGCAGTACTTC. This codes for CASSRQNSYEQYF.

This clone counts as medium-sized. The chain carries TRBV29-1 and TRBJ2-5; 10 nucleotides agree with TRBD1. J lost 5 bases, V lost 6 bases, and 12 bases had no gene match. CDR3 length equals 15 residues. In germline, CDR1 is SQVTM, CDR2 ANQGSEA. The CDR3 nucleotides read TGCAGCGTGCCCCGGGACAGGGGACGATCGGAGACCCAGTACTTC. It is translated as CSVPRDRGRSETQYF.

The count of this clone is one. DNA for the CDR3: TGCGCCAGCGGACGGGGGCGGGAGCAGTTCTTC. Translated, it gives CASGRGREQFF. The chain is built from TRBV5-1 and TRBJ2-1; D may match TRBD1 or TRBD2 (6 bases each). The V gene lost 7 bases and the J gene lost 10 bases, with 12 bases spanning the gap. The CDR3 totals 11 residues. In germline, CDR1 is SGHRS, CDR2 YFSETQ.

This chain joins TRBV7-6 and TRBJ2-1; TRBD2 matches 10 bases. CDR3 size: 18 residues. The germline V gene encodes CDR1 SGHVS and CDR2 FNYEAQ. Losses at the gene ends were 2 bases for V and 6 bases for J; bases not matched to a gene: 13. CDR3 amino acids: CASSLRRASGSSSNEQFF. CDR3 in DNA: TGTGCCAGCAGCTTACGTCGGGCTAGCGGGAGCAGTTCCAATGAGCAGTTCTTC.

The rearrangement uses TRBV30 and TRBJ2-2; tentative D call: TRBD2 (5 bases). V lost 6 bases and J 1 base, leaving 18 bases between the germline ends. The CDR3 is 16 amino acids. Germline values: CDR1 GTSNPN, CDR2 SVGIG (reference sequence). The CDR3 DNA follows: TGTGCCTGCCACCCCATCCGGGATCAGAACACCGGGGAGCTGTTTTTT. This codes for CACHPIRDQNTGELFF.

In nucleotides, the CDR3 is TGTGCCAGCAGCTTAGACGGACGGGACCCATCCTACGAGCAGTACTTC. It encodes CASSLDGRDPSYEQYF. This chain links TRBV11-2 with TRBJ2-7; tentatively, D is TRBD1 or TRBD2 (5 bases each). V lost 0 bases and J 1 base, leaving 13 bases between the germline ends. This CDR3 spans 16 amino acids. Germline V gives CDR1 SGHAT, CDR2 FQNNGV.

The rearrangement links TRBV6-2 or TRBV6-3 to TRBJ1-1; D ambiguous. Trimming pared 6 bases from V and 1 base from J, leaving 6 bases between. Germline CDR1 and CDR2: MNHEY and SVGEGT. The CDR3 contains 12 residues. The CDR3 DNA reads TGTGCCAGCAGGTACCAGAACACTGAAGCTTTCTTT. Amino acids: CASRYQNTEAFF.

The chain joins TRBV5-6 to TRBJ1-1, with D uncertain. The CDR3 spans 15 residues. Trimming pared 0 bases from V and 0 bases from J, leaving 9 bases between. CDR1 and CDR2 from the germline V gene are SGHDT and YYEEEE. The CDR3: CASSLVGSLNTEAFF. The CDR3 DNA is TGTGCCAGCAGCTTGGTGGGCAGCCTGAACACTGAAGCTTTCTTT.

In its sample, this clone was seen once. The V gene is TRBV21-1, the J gene TRBJ2-5. TRBV21-1 is marked as a pseudogene. CDR3 length: 11 residues. DNA of the CDR3: TGTGCCAGCAGCAAAGGAGAGACCCAGTACTTC. It yields the protein CASSKGETQYF.